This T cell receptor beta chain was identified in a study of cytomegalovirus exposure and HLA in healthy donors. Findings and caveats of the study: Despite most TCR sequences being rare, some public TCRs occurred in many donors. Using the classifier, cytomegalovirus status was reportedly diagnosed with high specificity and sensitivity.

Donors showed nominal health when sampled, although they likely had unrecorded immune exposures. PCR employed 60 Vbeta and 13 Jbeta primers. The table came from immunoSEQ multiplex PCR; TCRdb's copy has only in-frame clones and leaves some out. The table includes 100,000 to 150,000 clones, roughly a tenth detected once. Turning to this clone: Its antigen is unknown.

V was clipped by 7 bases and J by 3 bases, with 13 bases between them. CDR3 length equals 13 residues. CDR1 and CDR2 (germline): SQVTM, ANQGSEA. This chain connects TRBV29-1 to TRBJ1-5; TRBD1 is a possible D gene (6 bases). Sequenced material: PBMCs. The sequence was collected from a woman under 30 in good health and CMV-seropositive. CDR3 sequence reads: CSATDSINQPQHF. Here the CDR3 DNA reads TGCAGCGCCACGGACAGTATCAATCAGCCCCAGCATTTT.